One sample yielded the 13 T cell receptor beta chains listed below, sequenced in a study of blood T cells in healthy people across ages. Next came a second PCR, run for about 7 to 12 cycles, which used a sample-barcoded 5' primer along with a J-beta primer mix. TCRdb ran MiXCR on the 5' RACE reads and lists one entry per CDR3 protein. The sample holds about 1.8 million distinct CDR3 sequences, roughly 49% seen once. Sequencing was done on a sample of blood. The receptors originated from a middle-aged woman in good health.

The rearrangement joins TRBV20-1 to TRBJ2-5; D might be TRBD2 (5 bases). The CDR3 is made up of 15 amino acids. Germline V gene sequence: CDR1 DFQATT, CDR2 SNEGSKA (reference sequence). Trimming took off 4 bases at V and 2 bases at J, with 17 bases between the two ends. The CDR3 spells CSANPLPGIQETQYF. The CDR3 DNA reads TGCAGTGCTAACCCTCTACCCGGGATTCAAGAGACCCAGTACTTC.

The chain recombines TRBV7-2 with TRBJ2-1; TRBD2 matches at 11 bases. CDR1 and CDR2 (germline): SGHTA, FQGNSA. This CDR3 region has 16 residues. V was pared by 5 bases and J by 2 bases, with 5 bases of the junction left unmatched. CDR3 sequence (DNA): TGTGCCAGCAGCCCGACTAGCGGGGCCACCTACAATGAGCAGTTCTTC. Translating it yields CASSPTSGATYNEQFF.

CDR3 residues: CASSGGERDTQYF. The DNA for the CDR3 is TGTGCCAGCAGCGGAGGGGAACGGGATACGCAGTATTTT. The rearrangement links TRBV27 to TRBJ2-3; TRBD2 is a possible D gene (6 bases). The CDR3 length is 13 residues. V lost 6 bases and J lost 6, with 13 bases in between. Germline assignment: CDR1 MNHEY and CDR2 SMNVEV (reference sequence).

The chain has TRBV29-1 and TRBJ1-1; 7 nucleotides align to TRBD1. Germline loops: CDR1 SQVTM, CDR2 ANQGSEA. The J segment lost 6 bases and the V segment lost 3 bases, leaving 7 bases of the junction unmatched. The CDR3 contains 13 residues. In DNA form, the CDR3 reads TGCAGCGTTGACCAACAGGGGAGCCCTGAAGCTTTCTTT. Its protein is CSVDQQGSPEAFF.

This clonotype turned up a few times. The chain links TRBV4-2 to TRBJ1-2; D call uncertain. This CDR3 region has 15 residues. CDR1 is LGHNA and CDR2 is YNFKEQ in the germline V gene. The V gene lost 3 bases and the J gene lost 0 bases, with 11 bases spanning the gap. The CDR3 spells CASSHEGGSNYGYTF. In DNA form, the CDR3 reads TGTGCCAGCAGCCACGAGGGAGGGTCTAACTATGGCTACACCTTC.

This clonotype was recorded many times. V is TRBV9 and J is TRBJ2-7; 8 bases line up with TRBD2. This CDR3 has 15 amino acids. The germline gives CDR1 SGDLS, CDR2 YYNGEE. The V and J ends lost 0 bases and 1 base, in that order; junction bases with no gene match: 3. The CDR3 protein is CASSVAPSGSYEQYF. CDR3 in DNA: TGTGCCAGCAGCGTAGCACCTAGCGGGTCCTACGAGCAGTACTTC.

The chain combines TRBV11-2 with TRBJ2-7; the D is unclear. Germline CDR1 is SGHAT and CDR2 is FQNNGV. V was pared by 5 bases and J by 3 bases, with 14 bases between. The CDR3 length is 14 residues. The CDR3 loop is CASSPRTSVYEQYF. CDR3 DNA: TGTGCCAGCAGCCCAAGGACGTCTGTCTACGAGCAGTACTTC.

A word on this clonotype: At one end, the junction sequence differs from germline, possibly due to a read error. The chain has TRBV2 and TRBJ2-3; TRBD2 aligns across 8 bases. Looked up from germline, CDR1 is SNHLY and CDR2 is FYNNEI. This CDR3 has 15 residues. CDR3 sequence (DNA): TGTGCCAGCATGGAGCGGGGGCCTAGCACAGACACGCAGTATTTT. The encoded protein is CASMERGPSTDTQYF.

This clonotype was seen more than once but under ten times. Mismatch with germline at one junction end may stem from a read error. V gene TRBV24-1 combines with J gene TRBJ1-2; 7 bases agree with TRBD1. CDR1 is KGHDR, CDR2 SFDVKD, per germline. CDR3 length: 17 amino acids. CDR3 DNA sequence: TGTGCCACCAGTGACAATGGGGGGACAGTCATTAACGATGGCTACACCTTC. Translated, it gives CATSDNGGTVINDGYTF.

In its sample, this clonotype was seen a few times. The chain employs TRBV15 and TRBJ2-1; 7 nucleotides line up with TRBD2. This CDR3 region has 15 residues. Trimming removed 0 bases from V and 7 bases from J; junction bases left unmatched: 6. Germline V lookup: CDR1 LNHNV, CDR2 YYDKDF (reference sequence). The CDR3 here is CATSREGGRKNEQFF. DNA of the CDR3: TGTGCCACCAGCAGAGAGGGAGGGCGCAAGAATGAGCAGTTCTTC.

The V gene is TRBV19, the J gene TRBJ1-1, with TRBD1 as a possible D gene (5 bases). The germline V and J ends were trimmed by 10 bases and 0 bases, with 9 bases remaining between them. CDR1 is LNHDA and CDR2 is SQIVND in the germline V gene (reference sequence). The CDR3 is 12 amino acids. In DNA form, the CDR3 reads TGTGCCACCAGGACACTGAACACTGAAGCTTTCTTT. Protein: CATRTLNTEAFF.

The V call is TRBV28, the J call TRBJ1-1, with D maybe TRBD1 (5 bases). Trimming took 5 bases from V and 11 from J, leaving 18 bases between them. In germline, CDR1 is MDHEN, CDR2 SYDVKM. This CDR3 is 13 amino acids long. Here the CDR3 reads CASSAPGGSVAFF. The CDR3 DNA reads as TGTGCCAGCAGTGCCCCGGGGGGGTCTGTGGCTTTCTTT.

Comments on this clonotype: The junction differs from germline at one of its ends, possibly a read error. This chain joins TRBV5-1 and TRBJ2-5; TRBD2 agrees at 7 bases. Germline CDR1 and CDR2: SGHRS and YFSETQ. CDR3 size: 18 residues. DNA for the CDR3: TGCGCCAGCAGCTTGTTTCGTGGGAGGGTCCTTCACCAAGAGAACCAGTACTTC. This codes for CASSLFRGRVLHQENQYF.